This T cell receptor (beta chain) is from a study of CD4+ T cells in melanoma. In germline, CDR1 is SEHNR, CDR2 FQNEAQ (reference sequence). This CDR3 comprises 14 residues. Trimming removed 5 bases from V and 0 bases from J, with 8 bases in between. Assay: immunoSEQ multiplex PCR; the TCRdb copy retains only in-frame clones and omits some. Among 90,000 to 130,000 clones listed, around 92% were seen once. There are a few counts of this clone. The sequence derives from a human donor with melanoma. The chain couples TRBV7-9 to TRBJ1-5; a possible D gene is TRBD1 (5 bases). Input material: peripheral blood. The CDR3 DNA reads as TGTGCCAGCAGCACTGACAGTAGCAATCAGCCCCAGCATTTT. Encoded protein: CASSTDSSNQPQHF.